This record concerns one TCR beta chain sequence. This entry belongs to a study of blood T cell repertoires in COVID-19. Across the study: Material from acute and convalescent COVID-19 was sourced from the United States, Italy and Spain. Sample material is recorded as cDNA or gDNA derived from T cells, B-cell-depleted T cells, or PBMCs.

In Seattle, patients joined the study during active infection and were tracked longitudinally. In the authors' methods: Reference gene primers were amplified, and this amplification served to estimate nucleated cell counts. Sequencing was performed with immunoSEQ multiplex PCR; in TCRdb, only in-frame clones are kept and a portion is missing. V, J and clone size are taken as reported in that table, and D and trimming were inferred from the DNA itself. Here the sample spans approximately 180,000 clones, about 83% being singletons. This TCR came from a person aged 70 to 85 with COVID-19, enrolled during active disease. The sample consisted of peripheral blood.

The CDR3 loop is CASNHNNQPQHF. Written as DNA, the CDR3 is TGTGCCAGCAATCACAACAATCAGCCCCAGCATTTT. This chain uses TRBV6-1 with TRBJ1-5; D not certain. This CDR3 is 12 amino acids long. Germline values: CDR1 MNHNS, CDR2 SASEGT. The germline V and J ends were trimmed by 7 bases and 3 bases, with 7 bases remaining between them.